The source of this TCR beta chain is a study of identical twins. Study-wide points: Twin-shared out-of-frame alpha sequences showed excess low generation probability.

This clonotype has at least ten counts. Antigen specificity is unknown. Each CDR3 protein is one row after TCRdb ran MiXCR on the 5' RACE reads. Here the sample spans roughly 220,000 distinct CDR3 sequences, 5.5% to 7.5% being singletons. The CDR3 consists of 16 residues. Germline loops: CDR1 SGHAT, CDR2 FQNNGV. Between the trimmed V and J ends, which lost 5 bases and 4 bases, there was a span of 18 bases. The data also belong to a second study, concerning T cells expressing NK-cell markers. This second study says: In sorted CD3+CD56+NKG2C+, CD3+CD56+NKG2C- and CD3+CD56-NKG2C+ T cells, TCR beta repertoires were obtained. In four donors, dominant clonotypes made up roughly 25-60.1% of CD3+CD56-NKG2C+ cells.

The TCR comes from a woman aged 18-30 years in good health. This chain links TRBV11-2 with TRBJ2-1; a possible D gene is TRBD2 (5 bases). Sequencing was done on a sample of CD8+ T cells sorted from blood. CDR3 bases: TGTGCCAGCAGCCCCCTGAGCGGAGGCCTTTACAATGAGCAGTTCTTC. Translated, it gives CASSPLSGGLYNEQFF.